Presented here are 25 T cell receptor beta chains from one specimen sequenced in a study of cytomegalovirus exposure and HLA in healthy donors. PCR amplification relied on 60 Vbeta primers (plus 13 Jbeta primers). Sequencing was performed with immunoSEQ multiplex PCR; in TCRdb, only in-frame clones are kept and a portion is missing. The sample lists fewer than 95,000 clones, approximately 80% occurring once. The sample was PBMCs. The receptors shown here come from a man younger than 35 in good health and CMV-seronegative.

This chain links TRBV6-4 with TRBJ2-1; the D gene is possibly TRBD2 (7 bases). The germline V gene has CDR1 MRHNA and CDR2 SNTAGT. V shed 8 bases and J shed 7 bases, with 21 bases lying between them. The CDR3 loop spans 15 amino acids. The DNA for the CDR3 is TGTGCCAGCGGATCCGGACGGGGGGCGGCTAATGAGCAGTTCTTC. Translating gives CASGSGRGAANEQFF.

The V and J genes are TRBV19 and TRBJ1-1; a possible D gene is TRBD1 (5 bases). Germline CDR1 LNHDA, CDR2 SQIVND (reference sequence). This CDR3 spans 14 amino acids. V was pared by 7 bases and J by 6 bases, with 18 bases between. The CDR3 is CASTKGQGLAEAFF. The CDR3 region has the DNA TGTGCCAGTACCAAGGGGCAGGGTTTAGCTGAAGCTTTCTTT.

The chain combines TRBV14 with TRBJ2-3, with 9 bases matching TRBD1. Germline assignment: CDR1 SGHDN and CDR2 FVKESK. J lost 4 bases, V lost 4 bases, and 3 bases had no gene match. CDR3 length equals 14 residues. The CDR3 DNA is TGTGCCAGCAGCCTCCGGGACAGGGCAGATACGCAGTATTTT. It specifies CASSLRDRADTQYF.

The gene calls are TRBV7-8 and TRBJ2-1; D is perhaps TRBD2 (6 bases). The CDR3 covers 14 residues. Trimming cost V 5 bases and J 5 bases, with 13 bases left between them. Germline V gives CDR1 SGHVS, CDR2 FQNEAQ. The CDR3: CASSIGWGDNEQFF. The CDR3 DNA follows: TGTGCCAGCAGCATTGGTTGGGGGGACAATGAGCAGTTCTTC.

This clone came up a few times. The V call is TRBV5-5, the J call TRBJ2-5; D unclear. Trimming left V 8 bases short and J 4 bases short, with 18 bases between. CDR3 length: 14 amino acids. Germline V gives CDR1 SGHKS, CDR2 YYEKEE (reference sequence). The CDR3 spells CASLPPWSGETQYF. In DNA form, the CDR3 reads TGTGCCAGTCTTCCTCCCTGGTCCGGAGAGACCCAGTACTTC.

The V gene is TRBV7-3, the J gene TRBJ2-5; D unresolved. Looked up from germline, CDR1 is SGHTA and CDR2 is FQGTGA. CDR3 length: 13 amino acids. The V gene lost 2 bases and the J gene lost 1 base, with 5 bases spanning the gap. CDR3 protein: CASSLLGQETQYF. DNA for the CDR3: TGTGCCAGCAGCTTACTAGGCCAAGAGACCCAGTACTTC.

V and J are TRBV7-7 and TRBJ1-6; D unresolved. Germline-derived CDR1 and CDR2 are SSHAT and FNYEAQ (reference sequence). V shed 1 base and J shed 7 bases, with 8 bases lying between them. The CDR3 totals 14 residues. The CDR3 spells CASSLDSINSPLHF. DNA of the CDR3: TGTGCCAGCAGCTTAGATTCCATCAATTCACCCCTCCACTTT.

This clone was picked up one time. The chain has TRBV2 and TRBJ1-5; 7 bases are shared with TRBD1. Germline values: CDR1 SNHLY, CDR2 FYNNEI. J was trimmed by 5 bases and V by 4 bases; bases with no gene match: 5. This CDR3 has 14 amino acids. The CDR3 DNA reads TGTGCCAGCAGTGGTCAGGGGGATCATCAGCCCCAGCATTTT. Protein sequence: CASSGQGDHQPQHF.

The V gene is TRBV14, the J gene TRBJ1-1; D is ambiguous. This CDR3 comprises 14 residues. Trimming left V 5 bases short and J 3 bases short, with 13 bases between. Germline CDR1 and CDR2: SGHDN and FVKESK. Here the CDR3 reads CASSAIGSHTEAFF. CDR3 DNA sequence: TGTGCCAGCAGCGCCATAGGGAGCCACACTGAAGCTTTCTTT.

J is TRBJ2-1 and V is TRBV7-3; D might be TRBD1 (5 bases). Looked up from germline, CDR1 is SGHTA and CDR2 is FQGTGA. V was pared by 0 bases and J by 0 bases, with 6 bases between. The CDR3 is 15 residues long. CDR3 sequence: CASSLTGDSYNEQFF. As DNA, the CDR3 is TGTGCCAGCAGCTTAACAGGGGACTCCTACAATGAGCAGTTCTTC.

This clone has just a few counts. The V call is TRBV7-8, the J call TRBJ1-5; TRBD1 aligns across 10 bases. Germline assignment: CDR1 SGHVS and CDR2 FQNEAQ. Trimming took 3 bases from V and 7 from J; bases not matched to a gene: 9. CDR3 length equals 16 residues. CDR3 amino acids: CASSFTVGQGDQPQHF. CDR3 nucleotide sequence: TGTGCCAGCAGCTTCACCGTAGGACAGGGGGACCAGCCCCAGCATTTT.

This clone was picked up a small number of times. This chain joins TRBV27 and TRBJ1-5; tentative D call: TRBD1 (5 bases). Trimming pared 4 bases from V and 2 bases from J, leaving 12 bases between. CDR3 size: 15 residues. Germline CDR1 reads MNHEY; CDR2 reads SMNVEV (reference sequence). The CDR3, as DNA: TGTGCCAGCAGTTCCCGACTCAGGGGCAATCAGCCCCAGCATTTT. This sequence encodes CASSSRLRGNQPQHF.

The rearrangement uses TRBV7-9 and TRBJ2-3, with a weak D call TRBD2 (7 bases). Trimming removed 5 bases from V and 1 base from J, with 19 bases in between. This CDR3 is built from 17 residues. Germline V lookup: CDR1 SEHNR, CDR2 FQNEAQ (reference sequence). Here the CDR3 DNA reads TGTGCCAGCAGCCGGGGAGAGGGGGGGGGACGCACAGATACGCAGTATTTT. It specifies CASSRGEGGGRTDTQYF.

The V gene is TRBV2, the J gene TRBJ1-4; D not certain. This CDR3 is built from 12 residues. Germline CDR1 is SNHLY and CDR2 is FYNNEI. With 1 base removed from V and 12 bases from J, the gap between germline ends came to 9 bases. The CDR3 spells CASSEGWEELFF. Here the CDR3 DNA reads TGTGCCAGCAGTGAAGGGTGGGAGGAACTGTTTTTT.

This chain joins TRBV7-2 and TRBJ1-3; 9 nucleotides match TRBD1. The CDR3 extends over 14 amino acids. Per germline, CDR1 SGHTA and CDR2 FQGNSA. Trimming at V came to 5 bases and at J to 5 bases, leaving 4 bases not matched to a gene. The CDR3 sequence is CASSTGTGRNTIYF. The DNA for the CDR3 is TGTGCCAGCAGCACAGGGACAGGGAGAAACACCATATATTTT.

V and J are TRBV5-8 and TRBJ1-2; possible D gene TRBD1, 5 bases. V lost 4 bases and J lost 6, with 13 bases in between. There are 13 residues in the CDR3. The V gene's germline CDR1 is SGHTS and CDR2 YDEGEE. The CDR3 loop is CASSPPGLNGYTF. The DNA of the CDR3 is TGTGCCAGCAGCCCCCCGGGACTCAATGGCTACACCTTC.

The V and J genes are TRBV29-1 and TRBJ2-5; tentatively, D is TRBD2 (5 bases). This CDR3 comprises 13 residues. The germline CDR1 and CDR2 sequences are SQVTM and ANQGSEA. The germline V and J ends were trimmed by 3 bases and 2 bases, with 10 bases remaining between them. The CDR3 spells CSVDGSIQETQYF. The CDR3 DNA sequence: TGCAGCGTTGATGGGAGTATTCAAGAGACCCAGTACTTC. The variable domain in full, with the rest retrieved from reference TRBV29-1 and TRBJ2-5, is SAVISQKPSRDICQRGTSLTIQCQVDSQVTMMFWYRQQPGQSLTLIATANQGSEATYESGFVIDKFPISRPNLTFSTLTVSNMSPEDSSIYLCSVDGSIQETQYFGPGTRLLVL.

On this clone: The sample carries other DNA sequences with the same CDR3. The chain links TRBV11-2 to TRBJ2-5; 8 bases are shared with TRBD2. Unmatched junction bases numbered 2, after V lost 4 bases and J lost 4 bases. CDR3 size: 13 residues. Germline CDR1 reads SGHAT; CDR2 reads FQNNGV. CDR3 nucleotide sequence: TGTGCCAGCAGCTCGGGACTAGGAGAGACCCAGTACTTC. Amino acid sequence: CASSSGLGETQYF.

J is TRBJ2-1 and V is TRBV7-6, with D unclear. This CDR3 has 14 residues. Per the germline V gene, CDR1 is SGHVS and CDR2 is FNYEAQ. V lost 1 base and J lost 4, with 8 bases in between. CDR3 in amino acids: CASSLGHIYNEQFF. The CDR3, as DNA: TGTGCCAGCAGCTTAGGACACATATACAATGAGCAGTTCTTC.

The chain employs TRBV2 and TRBJ2-5; D is perhaps TRBD2 (6 bases). The germline gives CDR1 SNHLY, CDR2 FYNNEI. This CDR3 has 14 residues. V lost 7 bases and J lost 1, with 13 bases in between. The CDR3, as DNA: TGTGCCAGCAAATCGGCGGGGCCCCAAGAGACCCAGTACTTC. The encoded protein is CASKSAGPQETQYF.

In this sample, this clone turned up once. The V gene is TRBV6-5, the J gene TRBJ1-1; possibly TRBD1 for D (6 bases). V gave up 6 bases and J gave up 7 bases, with 15 bases separating them. The CDR3 extends over 13 amino acids. The germline gives CDR1 MNHEY, CDR2 SVGAGI. CDR3 protein: CASSRPGAGEAFF. The CDR3 DNA sequence: TGTGCCAGCAGCCGCCCAGGGGCCGGTGAAGCTTTCTTT.

The V call is TRBV7-6, the J call TRBJ1-1; 8 bases match TRBD1. This CDR3 region has 16 residues. The germline V gene has CDR1 SGHVS and CDR2 FNYEAQ. With 1 base clipped from V and 4 bases from J, the junction kept 8 bases outside the gene matches. CDR3 coding DNA: TGTGCCAGCAGCTTAGGGCACGGGACAGGAGGCACTGAAGCTTTCTTT. Its translation: CASSLGHGTGGTEAFF.

This rearrangement joins TRBV4-2 to TRBJ2-1; 8 positions match TRBD2. Germline V gene lookup returns CDR1 LGHNA and CDR2 YNFKEQ. V lost 0 bases, J lost 3 bases, and 7 bases stayed unmatched. CDR3 length: 17 residues. Written as DNA, the CDR3 is TGTGCCAGCAGCCAAGAGAGCCCGGGGGGGCTCTACAATGAGCAGTTCTTC. Translated: CASSQESPGGLYNEQFF.

The sample holds one count of this clone. The genes are TRBV5-1 and TRBJ2-7, with 9 bases aligning to TRBD1. In germline, CDR1 is SGHRS, CDR2 YFSETQ. With 1 base clipped from V and 7 bases from J, the junction kept 6 bases outside the gene matches. The CDR3 loop spans 14 amino acids. CDR3 sequence reads: CASSLTGGTGEQYF. Here the CDR3 DNA reads TGCGCCAGCAGCTTGACAGGGGGCACAGGGGAGCAGTACTTC.

The chain joins TRBV6-5 to TRBJ1-5; D not certain. There are 16 residues in the CDR3. Trimming took off 4 bases at V and 5 bases at J, with 18 bases between the two ends. Germline CDR1 MNHEY, CDR2 SVGAGI. Written as DNA, the CDR3 is TGTGCCAGCAGTTCAGCACGGGAAAGGGTCCATCAGCCCCAGCATTTT. The encoded protein is CASSSARERVHQPQHF.